The clone carrying this T cell receptor (beta chain) was picked up many times. The antigen remains undetermined. This sample is drawn from a study of breast tumors, draining lymph nodes, adjacent tissues. Trimming shortened V by 5 bases and J by 3 bases, and 14 bases separated the two germline ends. Germline V gene sequence: CDR1 SNHLY, CDR2 FYNNEI. This CDR3 is built from 14 residues. Each CDR3 protein gets one entry after TCRdb re-called the multiplex PCR reads with MiXCR. This table has tens of thousands of distinct CDR3 sequences, roughly 39% appearing once. Overall study findings and caveats: Compared with basal-like, luminal-like tumors shared significantly more repertoire with nontumor tissue. Data only fit, rather than demonstrated, lymph node origin of most tumor T cells. Compared with lymph nodes, tumors were less diverse; compared with nontumor tissue, more.

This chain joins TRBV2 and TRBJ2-7; perhaps TRBD2 as D (5 bases). This clonotype was sampled from a female donor with breast cancer. Some clones in this sample may be carry-over from other donors' samples. Material: breast tumor tissue. The CDR3 sequence is CASSLGNPLYEQYF. The CDR3 DNA is TGTGCCAGCAGTCTCGGGAACCCACTCTACGAGCAGTACTTC.